This T cell receptor beta chain was documented in a study of T-cell reconstitution after alpha-beta-depleted transplantation in children. Using unique molecular identifiers, the investigators prepared the TCRbeta library. Via MiXCR, TCRdb re-called the PCR reads, giving one row per CDR3 protein. Of some 500,000 distinct CDR3 sequences in the sample, about 33% were seen once. The CDR3 length is 12 residues. V shed 4 bases and J shed 7 bases, with 10 bases lying between them. Germline V gene data show CDR1 as MNHEY and CDR2 as SVGAGI. This clonotype was observed at least ten times. The material sequenced was PBMCs from the stem cell graft donor, taken from the stem cell graft. The sequence was collected from a human donor who donated a stem cell graft to a child with aplastic anemia. The V call is TRBV6-5, the J call TRBJ1-1, with unresolved D. CDR3 sequence reads: CASSSSSGEAFF. The CDR3 coding sequence is TGTGCCAGCAGTTCCTCGTCTGGTGAAGCTTTCTTT.